Shown below are 5 T cell receptor beta chains from a single sample sequenced in a study of blood T cell repertoires in COVID-19. TCRdb's table, derived via immunoSEQ multiplex PCR, lists solely in-frame clones and lacks some. Altogether approximately 260,000 clones are present, about 80% being singletons, with the ten largest covering about 3%. What was sequenced was PBMCs or T cells enriched from blood (not recorded which). The receptors here all came from a man aged 45-65 years who had recovered from COVID-19.

The chain carries TRBV19 and TRBJ1-1; D remains ambiguous. Germline V gene sequence: CDR1 LNHDA, CDR2 SQIVND (reference sequence). V was trimmed by 3 bases and J by 1 base, leaving 9 bases between them. The CDR3 is made up of 14 amino acids. CDR3 coding DNA: TGTGCCAGTAGTATTCCCCACAGGAACACTGAAGCTTTCTTT. It translates to CASSIPHRNTEAFF.

The chain uses TRBV11-2 and TRBJ1-2; 7 bases agree with TRBD1. The ends lost 0 bases at V and 2 bases at J; junction bases unmatched: 3. Germline assignment: CDR1 SGHAT and CDR2 FQNNGV. CDR3 length: 15 residues. DNA for the CDR3: TGTGCCAGCAGCTTAGAGAGGGGGCCCAACTATGGCTACACCTTC. Translating gives CASSLERGPNYGYTF.

The genes are TRBV13 and TRBJ2-1; TRBD1 aligns across 10 bases. The CDR3 runs 15 residues. CDR1 is PRHDT and CDR2 is FYEKMQ in the germline V gene (reference sequence). V gave up 5 bases and J gave up 6 bases; unmatched junction bases: 7. The CDR3 loop reads CASSHDRGRVNEQFF. DNA for the CDR3: TGTGCCAGCAGCCATGACAGGGGGCGAGTCAATGAGCAGTTCTTC.

The chain uses TRBV3-1 (or the pseudogene TRBV3-2) and TRBJ1-2; TRBD1 matches at 8 bases. This CDR3 is 16 amino acids long. With V trimmed by 4 bases and J by 3 bases, 10 bases remained unmatched. Germline V gene lookup returns CDR1 LGHDT and CDR2 YNNKEL (reference sequence). The CDR3 region has the DNA TGTGCCAGCAGCCTTCTATGGACAGGGAGAGACTATGGCTACACCTTC. It codes for CASSLLWTGRDYGYTF.

The rearrangement uses TRBV10-1 and TRBJ2-7; the match to TRBD2 covers 9 bases. This CDR3 has 14 amino acids. Germline trimming cut 2 bases from V and 3 bases from J; bases unmatched to any gene: 2. Germline V lookup: CDR1 WNHNN, CDR2 SYGVQD (reference sequence). The CDR3 nucleotides are TGCGCCAGCAGTGAGAGCGGGAGGCTCTACGAGCAGTACTTC. This gives the protein CASSESGRLYEQYF.